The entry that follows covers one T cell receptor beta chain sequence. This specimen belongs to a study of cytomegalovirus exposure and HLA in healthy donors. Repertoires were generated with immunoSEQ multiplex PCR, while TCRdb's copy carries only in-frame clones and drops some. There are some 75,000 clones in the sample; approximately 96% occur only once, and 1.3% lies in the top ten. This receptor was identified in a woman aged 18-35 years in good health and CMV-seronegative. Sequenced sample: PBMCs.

The CDR3 region has the DNA TGTGCCAGCAGGGAGACGGTTGACTTCGAGCAGTACTTC. Its protein is CASRETVDFEQYF. The rearrangement links TRBV6-6 to TRBJ2-7; D gene ambiguous. Trimming took 6 bases from V and 6 from J, leaving 15 bases between them. The CDR3 sequence is 13 residues long. Germline V CDR1 and CDR2: MNHNY, SVGAGI (reference sequence).